The clone carrying this T cell receptor beta chain showed up just a few times. The target antigen is unknown. The same CDR3 is also encoded by other DNA sequences in this sample. The CDR3 extends over 14 amino acids. Trimming cost V 1 base and J 0 bases, with 4 bases left between them. From germline, CDR1 is SGHAT and CDR2 FQNNGV. This sample was taken from a study of beta chain features in type 1 diabetes. Study results and caveats: At VDJ recombination sites, type 1 diabetes patients had fewer insertions and more deleted nucleotides. In every one of the four CD4+ subsets, TCRB CDR3s were moderately but significantly shorter in Type 1 diabetes patients. Shorter templates might be favored by PCR, and equally so in patients and in controls. Any HLA-type effect on TCRB rearrangement remained unresolved here.

Investigators reverse transcribed all isolated RNA, so they sequenced expressed TCRB transcripts. Data came from immunoSEQ multiplex PCR; TCRdb stores just in-frame clones and leaves some out. The repertoire includes 850,000 to 900,000 clones, 15% to 20% of them detected once, and around 0.02% sits in the top ten. The gene calls are TRBV11-2 and TRBJ2-1; D is undetermined. The sample comprised naive CD4+ T cells from blood. The receptor's source is a woman aged 18-29 years in good health. The CDR3 nucleotides read TGTGCCAGCAGCTTAGCTGGCTCCTACAATGAGCAGTTCTTC. Residues: CASSLAGSYNEQFF.